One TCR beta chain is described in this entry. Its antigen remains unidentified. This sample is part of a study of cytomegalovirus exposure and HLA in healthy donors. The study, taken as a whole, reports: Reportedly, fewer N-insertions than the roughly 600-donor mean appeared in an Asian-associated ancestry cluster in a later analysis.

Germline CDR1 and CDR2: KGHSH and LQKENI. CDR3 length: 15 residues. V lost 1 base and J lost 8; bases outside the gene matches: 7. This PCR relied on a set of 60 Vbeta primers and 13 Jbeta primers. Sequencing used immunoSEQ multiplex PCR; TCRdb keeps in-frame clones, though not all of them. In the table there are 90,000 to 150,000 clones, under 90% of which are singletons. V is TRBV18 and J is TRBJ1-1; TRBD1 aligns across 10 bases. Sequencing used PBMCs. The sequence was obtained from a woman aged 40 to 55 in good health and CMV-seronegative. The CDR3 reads CASSPRGQGEGEAFF. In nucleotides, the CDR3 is TGTGCCAGCTCACCACGAGGACAGGGGGAGGGGGAAGCTTTCTTT.